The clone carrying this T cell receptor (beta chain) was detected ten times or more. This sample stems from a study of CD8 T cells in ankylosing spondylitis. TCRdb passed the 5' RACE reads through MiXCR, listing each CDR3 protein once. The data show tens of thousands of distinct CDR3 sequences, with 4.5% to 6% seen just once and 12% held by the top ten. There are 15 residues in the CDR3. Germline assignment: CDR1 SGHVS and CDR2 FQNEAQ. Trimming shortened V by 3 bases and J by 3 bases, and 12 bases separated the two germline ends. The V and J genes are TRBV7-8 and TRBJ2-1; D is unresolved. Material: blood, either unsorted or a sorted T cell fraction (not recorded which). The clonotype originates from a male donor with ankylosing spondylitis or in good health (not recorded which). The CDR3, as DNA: TGTGCCAGCAGCTTTACGGCTTCGAACTACAATGAGCAGTTCTTC. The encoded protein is CASSFTASNYNEQFF. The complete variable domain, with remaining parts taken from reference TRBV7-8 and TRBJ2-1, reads GAGVSQSPRYKVAKRGQDVALRCDPISGHVSLFWYQQALGQGPEFLTYFQNEAQLDKSGLPSDRFFAERPEGSVSTLKIQRTQQEDSAVYLCASSFTASNYNEQFFGPGTRLTVL.